This TCR beta chain was sequenced during a study of T cell responses to AZD1222 COVID-19 vaccine. Assay used: immunoSEQ multiplex PCR; TCRdb lists only in-frame clones, some missing. The sample includes over 130,000 clones, 88% of them seen just once. This TCR came from an adult in good health. This sample comprised peripheral blood, obtained on day 0 of AZD1222 vaccination.

DNA for the CDR3: TGTGCCAGCCTCCTCCAGGACACCGGGGAGCTGTTTTTT. Protein product: CASLLQDTGELFF. The chain has TRBV21-1 and TRBJ2-2; TRBD1 is the table's D call and was not checked against the DNA. TRBV21-1 is classified as a pseudogene. The CDR3 sequence is 13 residues long.